This T cell receptor beta chain derives from a study of T-cell reconstitution after alpha-beta-depleted transplantation in children. This clonotype was counted between two and nine times. The length of the CDR3 is 13 residues. Trimming pared 4 bases from V and 2 bases from J, leaving 8 bases between. Germline loops: CDR1 SGHKS, CDR2 YYEKEE (reference sequence). Library preparation (for TCRbeta) was performed with unique molecular identifiers. One entry per CDR3 protein results from TCRdb running MiXCR on the PCR reads. The repertoire holds hundreds of thousands of distinct CDR3 sequences, with under 15% as singletons.

The sample here was PBMCs from the stem cell graft donor, taken from the stem cell graft. The rearrangement uses TRBV5-5 and TRBJ2-3; no definite D call. The receptor was derived from a human donor who donated a stem cell graft to a child with combined immunodeficiency. The CDR3 sequence: CASSPKITDTQYF. CDR3 sequence (DNA): TGTGCCAGCAGCCCTAAGATCACAGATACGCAGTATTTT.